The next 4 T cell receptor beta chains were all read from a single sample in a study of blood T cell repertoires in COVID-19. Sequenced by immunoSEQ multiplex PCR; TCRdb stores in-frame clones only, minus some. Of under 250,000 clones listed, roughly 89% were seen once; the top ten hold around 6.5%. Input material: peripheral blood. Receptors were obtained from a man aged 60 to 69 who had recovered from COVID-19.

This sequence joins TRBV5-1 and TRBJ2-1, with TRBD1 identical over 10 bases. Per germline, CDR1 SGHRS and CDR2 YFSETQ. This CDR3 spans 16 amino acids. The V segment lost 4 bases and the J segment 8 bases; nucleotides outside the gene matches: 12. CDR3 in amino acids: CASSPSAGQGMYEQFF. Here the CDR3 DNA reads TGCGCCAGCAGCCCGTCCGCGGGACAGGGGATGTATGAGCAGTTCTTC.

The CDR3 is CASSLSGTLKGYTF. Here the CDR3 DNA reads TGTGCCAGTAGTTTATCGGGTACTCTAAAAGGCTACACCTTC. The rearrangement joins TRBV19 to TRBJ1-2; D uncertain. This CDR3 contains 14 residues. Germline lookup yields CDR1 LNHDA and CDR2 SQIVND (reference sequence). The V and J ends lost 5 bases and 8 bases respectively, with 18 bases between them.

V gene TRBV7-2 combines with J gene TRBJ1-4, with a weak D call TRBD1 (6 bases). Germline CDR1 reads SGHTA; CDR2 reads FQGNSA. The CDR3 is made up of 15 amino acids. The V end lost 5 bases, the J end lost 5 bases, and 15 bases lay between the germline ends. This chain's CDR3 is CASSPKAGANEKLFF. CDR3 coding DNA: TGTGCCAGCAGCCCGAAGGCAGGGGCGAATGAAAAACTGTTTTTT.

This chain connects TRBV5-6 to TRBJ2-2, with no clear D. Germline CDR1 is SGHDT and CDR2 is YYEEEE. Trimming shortened V by 2 bases and J by 6 bases, and 11 bases separated the two germline ends. CDR3 size: 14 residues. The CDR3 nucleotides read TGTGCCAGCAGCTTTAGTAACGAGGCCGGGGAGCTGTTTTTT. This sequence encodes CASSFSNEAGELFF.